This TCR beta chain was profiled in a study of blood T cell repertoires in COVID-19. CDR1 is MDHEN, CDR2 SYDVKM, per germline. The CDR3 length is 15 residues. The ends were cut back, 7 bases at V and 0 bases at J, with 12 bases in the middle. Original analysis: Reference gene primers were amplified, and this amplification served to estimate nucleated cell counts. Libraries were prepared by immunoSEQ multiplex PCR; TCRdb keeps only in-frame clonotypes and omits some of them. Clone size and the V and J calls come from that table; the DNA yielded D and trimming. Of 110,000 or so clones in the sample, 80% to 90% were seen once.

The rearrangement joins TRBV28 to TRBJ2-2, with D maybe TRBD1 (6 bases). The specimen was peripheral blood. The receptor was derived from a man in his 70s with active or convalescent COVID-19. CDR3 sequence reads: CASIGQTTNTGELFF. The CDR3 DNA reads TGTGCCAGCATAGGACAGACGACGAACACCGGGGAGCTGTTTTTT.